The clone carrying this T cell receptor beta chain was observed at least ten times. One end of the junction fails to match germline, which may point to a read error. This record belongs to a study of molecular identifiers for immune sequencing clone quantification. With listed TCR primers and previously described methods, bulk TCR libraries were prepared. TCRdb passed the PCR reads through MiXCR, listing each CDR3 protein once. The sample holds approximately 90,000 distinct CDR3 sequences; around 20% are singletons and the top ten take roughly 1%. Sequenced material: naive CD8+ T cells from blood, with Jurkat cell RNA spiked in. Subset specified: FACS-sorted CD8+CD4-CCR7+CD45RA+ naive T cells. This TCR derives from a human donor in good health. Some libraries in this study had Jurkat cell RNA spiked in.

CDR3 loop: CASSLKWTDAPAF. The CDR3 bases are TGTGCCAGCAGCCTGAAATGGACGGACGCTCCGGCTTTT. The chain couples TRBV7-6 to TRBJ2-3, with D uncertain. The CDR3 spans 13 residues. Germline assignment: CDR1 SGHVS and CDR2 FNYEAQ. The full variable domain, rest sourced from reference TRBV7-6 and TRBJ2-3, is GAGVSQSPRYKVTKRGQDVALRCDPISGHVSLYWYRQALGQGPEFLTYFNYEAQQDKSGLPNDRFSAERPEGSISTLTIQRTEQRDSAMYRCASSLKWTDAPAFGPGTRLTVL.